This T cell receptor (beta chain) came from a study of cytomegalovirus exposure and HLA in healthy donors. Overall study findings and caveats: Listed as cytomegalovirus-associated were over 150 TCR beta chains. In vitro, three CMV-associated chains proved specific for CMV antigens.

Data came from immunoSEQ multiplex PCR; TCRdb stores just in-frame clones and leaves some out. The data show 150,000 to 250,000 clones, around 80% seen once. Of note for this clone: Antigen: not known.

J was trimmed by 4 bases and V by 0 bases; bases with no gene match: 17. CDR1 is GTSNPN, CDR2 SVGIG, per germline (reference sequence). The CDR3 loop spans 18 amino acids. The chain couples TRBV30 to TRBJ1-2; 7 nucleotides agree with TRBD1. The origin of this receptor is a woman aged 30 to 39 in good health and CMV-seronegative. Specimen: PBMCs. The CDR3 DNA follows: TGTGCCTGGAGTGTACTGGCAGGGGGTAGGATCTCTTTCTATGGCTACACCTTC. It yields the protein CAWSVLAGGRISFYGYTF.